These 15 T cell receptor beta chains were all obtained from the same sample, sequenced in a study of shared clonotypes between healthy human individuals. The method was immunoSEQ multiplex PCR; TCRdb's version includes in-frame clones alone and lacks a portion of them. This table holds around 1.6 million clones, approximately 98% found once. Input material: naive CD4+ T cells sorted from blood. Described subset: CD45RA+ positively selected. The source is a man aged 30-40 years in good health.

The chain couples TRBV21-1 to TRBJ1-5; the table assigns TRBD1, which was not confirmed against the DNA. TRBV21-1 is listed as a pseudogene. There are 16 residues in the CDR3. Here the CDR3 DNA reads TGTGCCAGCAGCAAAATGGGGCAAACGGAAGGGGAGCCCCAGCATTTT. Translating it yields CASSKMGQTEGEPQHF.

V and J are TRBV5-1 and TRBJ2-3; D possibly corresponds to TRBD1 (5 bases). Trimming took off 0 bases at V and 2 bases at J, with 7 bases between the two ends. CDR1 is SGHRS and CDR2 is YFSETQ in the germline V gene. The CDR3 consists of 14 residues. CDR3 in amino acids: CASSLGQYTDTQYF. Here the CDR3 DNA reads TGCGCCAGCAGCTTGGGACAGTACACAGATACGCAGTATTTT.

The V gene is TRBV4-2, the J gene TRBJ2-2; D gene unclear. This CDR3 has 16 amino acids. The V end lost 1 base, the J end lost 9 bases, and 18 bases lay between the germline ends. Germline lookup yields CDR1 LGHNA and CDR2 YNFKEQ. The CDR3 bases are TGTGCCAGCAGCCAAGGTCAACTGGAAAGAGCCCGGGAGCTGTTTTTT. Translated: CASSQGQLERARELFF.

V and J are TRBV7-2 and TRBJ2-1; 13 nucleotides align to TRBD2. The CDR3 runs to 18 residues. Germline CDR1 and CDR2: SGHTA and FQGNSA. The junction had 9 bases not matched to a gene; V was cut back by 5 bases and J by 2 bases. The CDR3, as DNA: TGTGCCAGCAGCCCGAGGACTAGCGGGAGTCTCGCCTACAATGAGCAGTTCTTC. It yields the protein CASSPRTSGSLAYNEQFF.

The rearrangement joins TRBV6-5 to TRBJ2-7; D remains unclear. Trimming cost V 10 bases and J 4 bases, with 17 bases left between them. The CDR3 consists of 13 residues. CDR1 and CDR2 from the germline V gene are MNHEY and SVGAGI. The CDR3 DNA reads as TGTGCCAACCCAAGGCAGGTTGGGTACGAGCAGTACTTC. Encoded protein: CANPRQVGYEQYF.

The chain couples TRBV7-9 to TRBJ1-5; no definite D call. The germline V and J ends were trimmed by 5 bases and 0 bases, with 8 bases remaining between them. CDR1 is SEHNR, CDR2 FQNEAQ, per germline (reference sequence). The CDR3 sequence is 14 residues long. In DNA, the CDR3 is TGTGCCAGCAGCGCAGGTTATAGCAATCAGCCCCAGCATTTT. Translation gives CASSAGYSNQPQHF.

This clone was seen once. The gene calls are TRBV21-1 and TRBJ2-7. TRBV21-1 is termed a pseudogene. The CDR3 is 11 amino acids. DNA of the CDR3: TGTGCGAGGACCGGGCGCTACGAGCAGTACTTC. Residues: CARTGRYEQYF.

V is TRBV9 and J is TRBJ2-3; possible D gene TRBD2, 6 bases. The germline V gene has CDR1 SGDLS and CDR2 YYNGEE. This CDR3 spans 15 amino acids. V lost 0 bases and J lost 1, with 9 bases in between. In nucleotides, the CDR3 is TGTGCCAGCAGCGTAGAAGGCGGGGGCACAGATACGCAGTATTTT. Translation: CASSVEGGGTDTQYF.

The chain joins TRBV5-5 to TRBJ2-7, with a possible D match to TRBD2 (5 bases). CDR3 length equals 14 residues. Germline V gene lookup returns CDR1 SGHKS and CDR2 YYEKEE (reference sequence). Deletions cut 2 bases from V and 2 bases from J, with 11 bases between. The CDR3 here is CASSFREGPYEQYF. The CDR3 DNA follows: TGTGCCAGCAGCTTTCGAGAGGGTCCCTACGAGCAGTACTTC.

The chain combines TRBV11-3 with TRBJ2-7; 10 bases are shared with TRBD2. The CDR3 is made up of 16 amino acids. The germline CDR1 and CDR2 sequences are SGHNT and YENEEA. The J segment lost 5 bases and the V segment lost 1 base, leaving 8 bases of the junction unmatched. This CDR3 reads CASSLASSGSVHEQYF. CDR3 coding DNA: TGTGCCAGCAGCTTAGCCTCTAGCGGGAGCGTCCACGAGCAGTACTTC. Combining the CDR3 with reference TRBV11-3 and TRBJ2-7 gives the whole variable domain EAGVVQSPRYKIIEKKQPVAFWCNPISGHNTLYWYLQNLGQGPELLIRYENEEAVDDSQLPKDRFSAERLKGVDSTLKIQPAELGDSAVYLCASSLASSGSVHEQYFGPGTRLTVT.

The chain joins TRBV15 to TRBJ2-1, with D hard to call. Per germline, CDR1 LNHNV and CDR2 YYDKDF (reference sequence). CDR3 length: 19 amino acids. V dropped 3 bases and J dropped 5 bases, with 26 bases sitting between them. The CDR3 coding sequence is TGTGCCACCAGCAGTGGGTACCGTCAGAGTGCAAAAACGGACAATGAGCAGTTCTTC. Protein product: CATSSGYRQSAKTDNEQFF.

V and J are TRBV7-9 and TRBJ1-2; a weak D match, TRBD1 (5 bases). The CDR3 has 12 residues. Germline V gene lookup returns CDR1 SEHNR and CDR2 FQNEAQ (reference sequence). Trimming shortened V by 5 bases and J by 7 bases, and 11 bases separated the two germline ends. CDR3 amino acids: CASSSRDFGYTF. CDR3 bases: TGTGCCAGCAGCAGCCGGGACTTTGGCTACACCTTC. Complete variable domain (other parts from reference TRBV7-9 and TRBJ1-2): DTGVSQNPRHKITKRGQNVTFRCDPISEHNRLYWYRQTLGQGPEFLTYFQNEAQLEKSRLLSDRFSAERPKGSFSTLEIQRTEQGDSAMYLCASSSRDFGYTFGSGTRLTVV.

As regards this clone: This specimen includes other DNA sequences encoding the same CDR3. The CDR3 spells CASSLLAGGYEQYF. The CDR3 DNA follows: TGTGCCAGCAGTTTATTAGCGGGAGGCTACGAGCAGTACTTC. The genes are TRBV27 and TRBJ2-7, with TRBD2 matching 10 bases. J gave up 3 bases and V 1 base, and 0 bases lay outside the gene matches. CDR1 MNHEY and CDR2 SMNVEV come from the germline V gene (reference sequence). The CDR3 spans 14 residues.

The chain joins TRBV18 to TRBJ2-5, with 8 bases lining up with TRBD1. Germline loops: CDR1 KGHSH, CDR2 LQKENI. J was trimmed by 5 bases and V by 3 bases; bases with no gene match: 5. The CDR3 totals 14 residues. CDR3 region: CASSPQGADETQYF. CDR3 DNA: TGTGCCAGCTCACCGCAGGGGGCAGACGAGACCCAGTACTTC.

V is TRBV10-3 and J is TRBJ2-2; D gene uncertain. Trimming cost V 2 bases and J 7 bases, with 8 bases left between them. Germline lookup yields CDR1 ENHRY and CDR2 SYGVKD. The CDR3 spans 13 residues. The chain's CDR3 is CAISEGSGGELFF. The DNA for the CDR3 is TGTGCCATCAGTGAGGGTTCTGGCGGGGAGCTGTTTTTT.